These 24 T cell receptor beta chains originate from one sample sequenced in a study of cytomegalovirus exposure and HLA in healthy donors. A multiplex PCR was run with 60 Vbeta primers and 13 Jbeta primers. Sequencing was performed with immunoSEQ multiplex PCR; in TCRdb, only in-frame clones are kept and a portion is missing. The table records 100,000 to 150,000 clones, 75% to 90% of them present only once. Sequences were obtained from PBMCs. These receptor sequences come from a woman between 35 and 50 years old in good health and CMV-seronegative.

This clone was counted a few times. The CDR3 sequence is CAISLGGSYEQYF. CDR3 bases: TGTGCCATCAGTCTCGGGGGTTCCTACGAGCAGTACTTC. This chain links TRBV10-3 with TRBJ2-7, with D tentatively TRBD2 (6 bases). Germline-derived CDR1 and CDR2 are ENHRY and SYGVKD. With 5 bases removed from V and 1 base from J, the gap between germline ends came to 9 bases. The CDR3 totals 13 residues.

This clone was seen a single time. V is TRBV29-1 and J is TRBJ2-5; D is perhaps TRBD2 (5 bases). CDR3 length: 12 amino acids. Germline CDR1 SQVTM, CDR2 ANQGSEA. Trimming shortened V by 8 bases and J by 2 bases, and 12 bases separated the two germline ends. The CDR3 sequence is CSHKEAQETQYF. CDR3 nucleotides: TGCAGCCACAAGGAGGCTCAAGAGACCCAGTACTTC.

The CDR3 sequence: CASSRILGSGAFF. The CDR3 DNA follows: TGTGCCAGCAGTCGAATTCTTGGCAGTGGAGCTTTCTTT. The chain employs TRBV2 and TRBJ1-1; D is ambiguous. Germline V lookup: CDR1 SNHLY, CDR2 FYNNEI. The CDR3 runs 13 residues. V shed 5 bases and J shed 10 bases, with 17 bases lying between them.

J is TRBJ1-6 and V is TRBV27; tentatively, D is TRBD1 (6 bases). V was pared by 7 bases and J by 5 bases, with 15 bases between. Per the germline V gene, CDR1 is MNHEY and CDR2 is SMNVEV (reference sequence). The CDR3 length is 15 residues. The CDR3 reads CASTKQGTDNSPLHF. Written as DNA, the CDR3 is TGTGCCAGCACTAAACAGGGAACCGATAATTCACCCCTCCACTTT.

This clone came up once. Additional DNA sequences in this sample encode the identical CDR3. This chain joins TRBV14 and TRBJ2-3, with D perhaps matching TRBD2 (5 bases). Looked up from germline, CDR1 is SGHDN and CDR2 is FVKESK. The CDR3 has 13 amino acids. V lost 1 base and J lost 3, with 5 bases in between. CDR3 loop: CASSQAGTDTQYF. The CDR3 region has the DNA TGTGCCAGCAGCCAAGCGGGGACAGATACGCAGTATTTT.

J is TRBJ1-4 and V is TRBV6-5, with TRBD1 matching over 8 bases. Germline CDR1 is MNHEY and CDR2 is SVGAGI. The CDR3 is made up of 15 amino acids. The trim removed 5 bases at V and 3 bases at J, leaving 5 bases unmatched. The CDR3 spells CASSTSGGPNEKLFF. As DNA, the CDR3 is TGTGCCAGCAGTACGTCAGGGGGCCCTAATGAAAAACTGTTTTTT.

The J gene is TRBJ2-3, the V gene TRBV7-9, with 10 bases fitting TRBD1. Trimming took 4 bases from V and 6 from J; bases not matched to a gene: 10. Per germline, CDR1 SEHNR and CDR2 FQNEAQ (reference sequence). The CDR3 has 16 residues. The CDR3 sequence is CASSSSLGTGVDTQYF. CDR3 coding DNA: TGTGCCAGCAGCTCGTCCCTCGGGACAGGGGTGGATACGCAGTATTTT.

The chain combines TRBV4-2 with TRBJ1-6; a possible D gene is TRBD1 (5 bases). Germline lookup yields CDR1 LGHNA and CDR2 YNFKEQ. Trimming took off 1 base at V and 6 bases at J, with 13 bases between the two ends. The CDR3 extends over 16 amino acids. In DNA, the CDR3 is TGTGCCAGCAGCCAAGTTCCAGGGAACCCTAATTCACCCCTCCACTTT. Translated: CASSQVPGNPNSPLHF.

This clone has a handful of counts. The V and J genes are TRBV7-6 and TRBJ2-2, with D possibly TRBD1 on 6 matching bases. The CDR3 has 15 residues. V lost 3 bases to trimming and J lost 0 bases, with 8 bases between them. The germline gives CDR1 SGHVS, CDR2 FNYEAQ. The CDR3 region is CASSLGAPNTGELFF. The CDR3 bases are TGTGCCAGCAGCTTGGGGGCTCCGAACACCGGGGAGCTGTTTTTT.

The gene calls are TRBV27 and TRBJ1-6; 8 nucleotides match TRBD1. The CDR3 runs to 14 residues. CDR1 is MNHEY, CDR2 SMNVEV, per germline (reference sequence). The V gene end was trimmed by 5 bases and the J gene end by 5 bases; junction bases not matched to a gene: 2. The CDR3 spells CASSMDRDNSPLHF. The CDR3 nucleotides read TGTGCCAGCAGTATGGACAGGGATAATTCACCCCTCCACTTT.

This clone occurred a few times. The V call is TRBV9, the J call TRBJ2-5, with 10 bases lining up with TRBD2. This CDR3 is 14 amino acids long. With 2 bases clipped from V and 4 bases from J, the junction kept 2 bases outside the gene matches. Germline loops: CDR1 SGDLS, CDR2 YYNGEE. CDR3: CASSVSGRAETQYF. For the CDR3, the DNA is TGTGCCAGCAGCGTCAGCGGGAGGGCAGAGACCCAGTACTTC.

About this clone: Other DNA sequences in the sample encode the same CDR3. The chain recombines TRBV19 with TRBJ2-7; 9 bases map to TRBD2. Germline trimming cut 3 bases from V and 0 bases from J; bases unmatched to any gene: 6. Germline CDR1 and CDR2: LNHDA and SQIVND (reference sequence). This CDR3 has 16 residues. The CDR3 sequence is CASSISSGRNSYEQYF. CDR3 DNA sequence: TGTGCCAGTAGTATCAGCAGCGGGAGGAACTCCTACGAGCAGTACTTC. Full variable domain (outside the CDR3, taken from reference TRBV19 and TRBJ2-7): DGGITQSPKYLFRKEGQNVTLSCEQNLNHDAMYWYRQDPGQGLRLIYYSQIVNDFQKGDIAEGYSVSREKKESFPLTVTSAQKNPTAFYLCASSISSGRNSYEQYFGPGTRLTVT.

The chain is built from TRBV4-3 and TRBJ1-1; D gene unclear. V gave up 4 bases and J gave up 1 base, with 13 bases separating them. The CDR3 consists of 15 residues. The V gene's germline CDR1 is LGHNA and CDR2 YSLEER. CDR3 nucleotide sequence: TGCGCCAGCAGCCGGGAGAGGCACACGAACACTGAAGCTTTCTTT. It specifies CASSRERHTNTEAFF.

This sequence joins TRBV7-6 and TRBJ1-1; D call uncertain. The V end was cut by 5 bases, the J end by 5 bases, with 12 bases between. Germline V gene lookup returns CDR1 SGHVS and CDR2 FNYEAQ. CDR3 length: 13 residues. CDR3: CASSPAGRTEAFF. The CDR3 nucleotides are TGTGCCAGCAGCCCGGCGGGGAGGACTGAAGCTTTCTTT.

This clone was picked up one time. The DNA of the CDR3 is TGTGCCAGCAGTTTATCGGGGGGCTCTGGAAACACCATATATTTT. Its protein product is CASSLSGGSGNTIYF. This chain links TRBV27 with TRBJ1-3, with a possible D match to TRBD1 (5 bases). This CDR3 spans 15 amino acids. Germline V CDR1 and CDR2: MNHEY, SMNVEV (reference sequence). Trimming shortened V by 0 bases and J by 0 bases, and 6 bases separated the two germline ends.

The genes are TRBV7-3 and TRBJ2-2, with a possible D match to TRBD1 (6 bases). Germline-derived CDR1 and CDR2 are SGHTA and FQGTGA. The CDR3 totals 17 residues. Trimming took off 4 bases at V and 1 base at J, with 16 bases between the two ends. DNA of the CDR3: TGTGCCAGCAGCTCGCCCGGGACACGGGGGAACACCGGGGAGCTGTTTTTT. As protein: CASSSPGTRGNTGELFF.

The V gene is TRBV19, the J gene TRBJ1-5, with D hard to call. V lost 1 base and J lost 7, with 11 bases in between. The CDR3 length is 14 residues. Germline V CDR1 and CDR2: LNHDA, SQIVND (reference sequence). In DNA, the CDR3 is TGTGCCAGTAGTATAGCGGCGAGGGAACAGCCCCAGCATTTT. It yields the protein CASSIAAREQPQHF.

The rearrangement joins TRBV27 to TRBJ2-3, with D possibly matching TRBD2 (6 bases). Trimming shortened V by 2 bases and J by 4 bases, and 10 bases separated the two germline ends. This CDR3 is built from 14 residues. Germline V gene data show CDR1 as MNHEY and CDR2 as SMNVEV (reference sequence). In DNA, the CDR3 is TGTGCCAGCAGTTTACGGGGGAGACCAGATACGCAGTATTTT. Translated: CASSLRGRPDTQYF.

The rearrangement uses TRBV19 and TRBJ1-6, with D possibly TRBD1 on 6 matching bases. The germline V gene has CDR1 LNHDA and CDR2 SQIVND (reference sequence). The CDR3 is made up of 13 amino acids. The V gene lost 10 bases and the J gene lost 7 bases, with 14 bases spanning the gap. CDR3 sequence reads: CATGEGVNSPLHF. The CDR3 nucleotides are TGTGCCACTGGGGAGGGGGTGAATTCACCCCTCCACTTT.

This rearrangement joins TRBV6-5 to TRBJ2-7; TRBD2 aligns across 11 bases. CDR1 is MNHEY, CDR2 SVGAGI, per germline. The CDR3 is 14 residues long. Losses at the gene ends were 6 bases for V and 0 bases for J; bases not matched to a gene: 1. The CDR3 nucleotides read TGTGCCAGCAGCGGACTAGCGGGCTCCTACGAGCAGTACTTC. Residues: CASSGLAGSYEQYF.

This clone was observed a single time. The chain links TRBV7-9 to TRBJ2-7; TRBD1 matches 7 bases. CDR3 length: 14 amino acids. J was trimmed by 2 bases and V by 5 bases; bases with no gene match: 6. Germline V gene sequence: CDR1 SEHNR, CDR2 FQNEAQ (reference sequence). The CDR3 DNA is TGTGCCAGCAGCGTCCGGGACAGAGCCTACGAGCAGTACTTC. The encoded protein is CASSVRDRAYEQYF.

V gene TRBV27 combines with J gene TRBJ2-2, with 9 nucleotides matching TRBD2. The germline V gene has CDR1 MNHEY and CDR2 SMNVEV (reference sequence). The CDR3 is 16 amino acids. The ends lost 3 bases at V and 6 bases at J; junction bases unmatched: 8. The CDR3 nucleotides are TGTGCCAGCAGTTTGATAGCGGGAGTAGGTCCCGGGGAGCTGTTTTTT. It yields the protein CASSLIAGVGPGELFF.

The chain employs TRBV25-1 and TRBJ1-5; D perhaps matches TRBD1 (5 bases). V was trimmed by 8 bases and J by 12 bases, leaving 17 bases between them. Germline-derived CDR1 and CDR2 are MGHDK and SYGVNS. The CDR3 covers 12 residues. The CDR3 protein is CASGGDEGHQHF. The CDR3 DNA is TGTGCCAGCGGAGGGGACGAGGGGCACCAGCATTTT.

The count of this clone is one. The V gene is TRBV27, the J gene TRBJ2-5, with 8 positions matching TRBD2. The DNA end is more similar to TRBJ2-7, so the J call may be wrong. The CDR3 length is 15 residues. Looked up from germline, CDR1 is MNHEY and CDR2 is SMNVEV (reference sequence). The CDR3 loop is CASSPNSGLGHEQYF. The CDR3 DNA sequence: TGTGCCAGCAGTCCTAACTCGGGACTAGGCCACGAGCAGTACTTC.